The clone carrying this T cell receptor beta chain was detected only a few times. Antigen: not known. This entry belongs to a study of beta chain features in type 1 diabetes. Per the germline V gene, CDR1 is SEHNR and CDR2 is FQNEAQ (reference sequence). With 5 bases removed from V and 0 bases from J, the gap between germline ends came to 11 bases. CDR3 length: 15 residues. Findings and caveats of the study: There was no resolution here of whether HLA type influences TCRB rearrangement. Type 1 diabetes patients had TCRB CDR3s that were shorter (moderately but significantly so) in all four CD4+ subsets.

Isolated RNA was reverse transcribed in full, so expressed TCRB transcripts were sequenced. Libraries were prepared by immunoSEQ multiplex PCR; TCRdb keeps only in-frame clonotypes and omits some of them. The profile shows more than 250,000 clones, approximately 16% of them singletons. Sequencing was carried out using naive CD4+ T cells from blood. The chain carries TRBV7-9 and TRBJ1-3, with a possible D match to TRBD1 (5 bases). The TCR comes from a man younger than 35 with type 1 diabetes. The CDR3 nucleotides read TGTGCCAGCAGCCAGAACAGGTCCTCTGGAAACACCATATATTTT. Translating it yields CASSQNRSSGNTIYF.